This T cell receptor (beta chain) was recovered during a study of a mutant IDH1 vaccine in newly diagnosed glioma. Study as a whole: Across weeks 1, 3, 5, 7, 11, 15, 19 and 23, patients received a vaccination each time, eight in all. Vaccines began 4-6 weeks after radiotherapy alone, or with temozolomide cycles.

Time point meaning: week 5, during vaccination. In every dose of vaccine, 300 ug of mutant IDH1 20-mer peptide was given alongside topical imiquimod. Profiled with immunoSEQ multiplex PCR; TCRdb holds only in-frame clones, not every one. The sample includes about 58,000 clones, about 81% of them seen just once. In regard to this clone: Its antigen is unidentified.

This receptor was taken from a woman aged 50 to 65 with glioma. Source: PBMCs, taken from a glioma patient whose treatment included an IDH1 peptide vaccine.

Written as DNA, the CDR3 is TGTGCCAGCAGCCACCGAGAAAGTGAAGCTTTCTTT. Its translation: CASSHRESEAFF. The V gene is TRBV11-3, the J gene TRBJ1-1; D is undetermined. CDR3 length: 12 residues. Germline values: CDR1 SGHNT, CDR2 YENEEA. V was cut by 5 bases and J by 7 bases, with 11 bases left in between.